A selection of T cell receptor beta chains follows, all from one sample in a study of CD8+ T cells in alopecia areata. Produced via immunoSEQ multiplex PCR; TCRdb's table is partial and in-frame only. The table lists about 120,000 clones, 45% to 50% of them singletons. Sequencing used NKG2D-low CD8+ T cells sorted from blood. These receptors came from a human donor with alopecia areata. Both conserved end residues are part of each CDR3.

V: TRBV6-5
J: TRBJ2-5
CDR3: CASSKLGGETQYF

V: TRBV29-1
J: TRBJ2-2
CDR3: CSVAGANTGELFF

V: TRBV27
J: TRBJ1-2
CDR3: CASSVSTEYGYTF

V: TRBV29-1
J: TRBJ2-1
CDR3: CSVPTDEQFF

V: TRBV7-9
J: TRBJ2-1
CDR3: CASSLGTVTYNEQFF

V: TRBV9
J: TRBJ2-6
CDR3: CASSVGEGANVLTF

V: TRBV6-6
J: TRBJ2-7
CDR3: CASSRPVGDEQYF

V: TRBV4-2
J: TRBJ2-7
CDR3: CASSQGGGTYEQYF

V: TRBV4-1
J: TRBJ2-7
CDR3: CASSQDPGSYEQYF

V: TRBV29-1
J: TRBJ2-7
CDR3: CSVRRGEGYEQYF

V: TRBV13
J: TRBJ1-2
CDR3: CASSLVSRGHGYTF

V: TRBV4-1
J: TRBJ2-7
CDR3: CASSQVGAVEQYF

V: TRBV27
J: TRBJ2-5
CDR3: CASGTGFWTQYF

V: TRBV25-1
J: TRBJ1-2
CDR3: CASLGTGRGYTF

V: TRBV29-1
J: TRBJ2-3
CDR3: CSVDGGRGADTQYF

V: TRBV7-9
J: TRBJ1-1
CDR3: CASSLEGEAFF

V: TRBV19
J: TRBJ2-5
CDR3: CASRGQGRETQYF

V: TRBV29-1
J: TRBJ1-4
CDR3: CSGVVGGNEKLFF

V: TRBV30
J: TRBJ2-4
CDR3: CAWSVDGVSYF

V: TRBV6-6
J: TRBJ2-7
CDR3: CASGTRGEDFGEQYF

V: TRBV30
J: TRBJ1-2
CDR3: CAWSTDYGYTF

V: TRBV9
J: TRBJ1-1
CDR3: CASSSTGTEAFF

V: TRBV7-9
J: TRBJ2-7
CDR3: CASSLGDRDEQYF

V: TRBV6-5
J: TRBJ2-6
CDR3: CASSYSGGSGANVLTF

V: TRBV27
J: TRBJ1-1
CDR3: CASSLRGTTEAFF

V: TRBV28
J: TRBJ2-3
CDR3: CASSVTGGTDTQYF

V: TRBV13
J: TRBJ2-3
CDR3: CASKDWSTDTQYF

V: TRBV29-1
J: TRBJ2-7
CDR3: CSVEGPVDYEQYF

V: TRBV5-1
J: TRBJ2-4
CDR3: CASSSDLGAKNIQYF

V: TRBV29-1
J: TRBJ2-7
CDR3: CSGRDGLYEQYF

V: TRBV21-1
J: TRBJ1-2
CDR3: CASSSRGTNPDGYTF

V: TRBV7-2
J: TRBJ2-5
CDR3: CASSLVGETQYF

V: TRBV29-1
J: TRBJ2-7
CDR3: CSVDLGKSSYEQYF

V: TRBV2
J: TRBJ2-6
CDR3: CASSVGTSGANVLTF

V: TRBV29-1
J: TRBJ2-1
CDR3: CSVEAGGDEQFF

V: TRBV5-7
J: TRBJ2-5
CDR3: CASSLGGRARETQYF

V: TRBV25-1
J: TRBJ2-5
CDR3: CASSGTDQETQYF